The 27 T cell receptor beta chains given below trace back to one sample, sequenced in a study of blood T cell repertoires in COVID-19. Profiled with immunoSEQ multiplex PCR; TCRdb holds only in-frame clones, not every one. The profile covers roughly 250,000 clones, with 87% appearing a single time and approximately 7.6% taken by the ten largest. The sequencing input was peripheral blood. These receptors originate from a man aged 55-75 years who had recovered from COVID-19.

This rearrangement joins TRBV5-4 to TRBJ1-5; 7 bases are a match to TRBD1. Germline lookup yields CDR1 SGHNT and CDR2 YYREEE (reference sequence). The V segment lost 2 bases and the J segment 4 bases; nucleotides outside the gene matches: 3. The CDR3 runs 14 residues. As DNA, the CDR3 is TGTGCCAGCAGCTTAAAGGGACAGAATCAGCCCCAGCATTTT. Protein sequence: CASSLKGQNQPQHF.

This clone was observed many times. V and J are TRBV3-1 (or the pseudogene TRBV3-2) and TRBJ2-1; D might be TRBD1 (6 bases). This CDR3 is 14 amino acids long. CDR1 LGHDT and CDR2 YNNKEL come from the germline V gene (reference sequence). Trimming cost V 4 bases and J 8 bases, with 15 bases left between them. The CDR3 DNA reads TGTGCCAGCAGCCTCTCCGTGGGGGCCTATGAGCAGTTCTTC. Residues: CASSLSVGAYEQFF.

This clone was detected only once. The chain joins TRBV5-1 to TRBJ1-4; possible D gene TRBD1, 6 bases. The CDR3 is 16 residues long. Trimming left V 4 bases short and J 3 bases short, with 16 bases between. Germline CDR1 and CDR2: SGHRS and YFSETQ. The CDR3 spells CASSLGGALANEKLFF. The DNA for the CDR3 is TGCGCCAGCAGCCTTGGGGGGGCTCTAGCTAATGAAAAACTGTTTTTT.

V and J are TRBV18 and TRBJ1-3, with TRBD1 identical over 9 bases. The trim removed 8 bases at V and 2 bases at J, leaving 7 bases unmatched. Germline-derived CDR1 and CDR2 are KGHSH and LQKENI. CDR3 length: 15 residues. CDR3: CASRLGQGPGNTIYF. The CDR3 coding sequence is TGTGCCAGCCGACTGGGACAGGGACCTGGAAACACCATATATTTT. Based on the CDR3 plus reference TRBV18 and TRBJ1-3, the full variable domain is NAGVMQNPRHLVRRRGQEARLRCSPMKGHSHVYWYRQLPEEGLKFMVYLQKENIIDESGMPKERFSAEFPKEGPSILRIQQVVRGDSAAYFCASRLGQGPGNTIYFGEGSWLTVV.

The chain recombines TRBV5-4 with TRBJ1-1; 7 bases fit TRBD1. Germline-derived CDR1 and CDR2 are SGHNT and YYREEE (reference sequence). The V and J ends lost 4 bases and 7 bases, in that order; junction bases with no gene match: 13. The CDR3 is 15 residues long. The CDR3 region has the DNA TGTGCCAGCAGCCTGAGACAGGGCCCCTATGGTGAAGCTTTCTTT. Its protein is CASSLRQGPYGEAFF.

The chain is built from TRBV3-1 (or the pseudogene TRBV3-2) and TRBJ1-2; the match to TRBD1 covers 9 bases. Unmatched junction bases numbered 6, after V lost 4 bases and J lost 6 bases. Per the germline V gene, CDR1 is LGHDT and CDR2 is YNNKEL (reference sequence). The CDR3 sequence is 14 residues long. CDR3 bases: TGTGCCAGCAGCCTTAAGGGACAGGGCGATGGCTACACCTTC. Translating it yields CASSLKGQGDGYTF.

CDR3 nucleotides: TGTGCCAGCAGTGTTGGTTGGCAGGGCTACACCTTC. It encodes CASSVGWQGYTF. V and J are TRBV2 and TRBJ1-2; D not resolved. The V end was cut by 4 bases, the J end by 8 bases, with 11 bases between. Looked up from germline, CDR1 is SNHLY and CDR2 is FYNNEI. The CDR3 extends over 12 amino acids.

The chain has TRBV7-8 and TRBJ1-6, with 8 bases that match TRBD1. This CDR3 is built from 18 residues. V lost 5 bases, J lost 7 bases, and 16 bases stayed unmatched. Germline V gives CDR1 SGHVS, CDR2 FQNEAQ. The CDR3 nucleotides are TGTGCCAGCAGCCTTCGTCAGATCCGACAGGGGCCGAATTCACCCCTCCACTTT. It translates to CASSLRQIRQGPNSPLHF.

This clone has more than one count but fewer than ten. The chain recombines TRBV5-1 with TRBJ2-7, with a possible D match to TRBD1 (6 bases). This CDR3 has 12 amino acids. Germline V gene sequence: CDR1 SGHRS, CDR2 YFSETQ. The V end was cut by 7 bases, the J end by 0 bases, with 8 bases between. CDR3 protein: CASLTGSYEQYF. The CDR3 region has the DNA TGCGCCAGCTTGACAGGCTCCTACGAGCAGTACTTC.

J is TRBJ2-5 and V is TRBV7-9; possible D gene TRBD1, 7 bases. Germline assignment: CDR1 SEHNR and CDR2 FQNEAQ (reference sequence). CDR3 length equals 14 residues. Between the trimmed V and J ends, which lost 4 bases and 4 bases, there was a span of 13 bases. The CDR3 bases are TGTGCCAGCAGCTACGCAGGGGGGCGAGAGACCCAGTACTTC. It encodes CASSYAGGRETQYF.

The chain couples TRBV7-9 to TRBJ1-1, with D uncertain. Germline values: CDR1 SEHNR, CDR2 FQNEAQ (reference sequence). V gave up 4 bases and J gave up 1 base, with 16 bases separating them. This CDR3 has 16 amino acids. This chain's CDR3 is CASSSGVLTRNTEAFF. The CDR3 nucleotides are TGTGCCAGCAGCTCAGGTGTCTTGACCCGGAACACTGAAGCTTTCTTT.

CDR3 region: CASRLPGGQETQYF. CDR3 in DNA: TGTGCCAGCAGGCTACCCGGGGGGCAAGAGACCCAGTACTTC. This rearrangement joins TRBV6-5 to TRBJ2-5, with TRBD2 matching over 7 bases. Germline V gene sequence: CDR1 MNHEY, CDR2 SVGAGI. The junction had 6 bases not matched to a gene; V was cut back by 6 bases and J by 2 bases. The CDR3 consists of 14 residues.

CDR3 sequence: CASSQVPGVHSGANVLTF. DNA for the CDR3: TGTGCCAGCAGCCAAGTTCCAGGTGTTCACTCTGGGGCCAACGTCCTGACTTTC. The chain uses TRBV14 and TRBJ2-6; D is unclear. Germline lookup yields CDR1 SGHDN and CDR2 FVKESK. Trimming cost V 1 base and J 0 bases, with 13 bases left between them. The CDR3 totals 18 residues. Looking up the rest from reference TRBV14 and TRBJ2-6 gives the full variable domain: EAGVTQFPSHSVIEKGQTVTLRCDPISGHDNLYWYRRVMGKEIKFLLHFVKESKQDESGMPNNRFLAERTGGTYSTLKVQPAELEDSGVYFCASSQVPGVHSGANVLTFGAGSRLTVL.

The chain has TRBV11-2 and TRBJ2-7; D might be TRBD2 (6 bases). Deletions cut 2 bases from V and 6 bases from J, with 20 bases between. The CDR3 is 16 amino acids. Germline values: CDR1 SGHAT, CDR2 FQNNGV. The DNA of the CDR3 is TGTGCCAGCAGCTTATTTCGGTTCGGAGGGTATAGCGAGCAGTACTTC. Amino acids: CASSLFRFGGYSEQYF.

Here the CDR3 reads CASSTRDSKNTEAFF. As DNA, the CDR3 is TGTGCCAGCAGCACCCGGGACAGTAAAAACACTGAAGCTTTCTTT. The V call is TRBV7-9, the J call TRBJ1-1; 7 bases are a match to TRBD1. With V trimmed by 5 bases and J by 2 bases, 8 bases remained unmatched. Germline CDR1 and CDR2: SEHNR and FQNEAQ (reference sequence). This CDR3 is built from 15 residues.

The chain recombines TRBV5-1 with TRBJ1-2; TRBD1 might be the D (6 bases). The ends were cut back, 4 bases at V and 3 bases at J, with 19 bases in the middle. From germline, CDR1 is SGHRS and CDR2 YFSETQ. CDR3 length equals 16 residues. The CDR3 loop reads CASSPGILQGYYGYTF. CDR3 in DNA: TGCGCCAGCAGCCCCGGGATCTTACAGGGTTACTATGGCTACACCTTC.

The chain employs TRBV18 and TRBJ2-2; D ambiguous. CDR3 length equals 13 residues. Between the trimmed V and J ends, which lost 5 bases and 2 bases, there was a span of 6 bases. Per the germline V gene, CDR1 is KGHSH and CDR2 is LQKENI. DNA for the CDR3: TGTGCCAGCTCAGAGGTAAACACCGGGGAGCTGTTTTTT. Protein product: CASSEVNTGELFF. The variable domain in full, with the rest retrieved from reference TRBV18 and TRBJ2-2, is NAGVMQNPRHLVRRRGQEARLRCSPMKGHSHVYWYRQLPEEGLKFMVYLQKENIIDESGMPKERFSAEFPKEGPSILRIQQVVRGDSAAYFCASSEVNTGELFFGEGSRLTVL.

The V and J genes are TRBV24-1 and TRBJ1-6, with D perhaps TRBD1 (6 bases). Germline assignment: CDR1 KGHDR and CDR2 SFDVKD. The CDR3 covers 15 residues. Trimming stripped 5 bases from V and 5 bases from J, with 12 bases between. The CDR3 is CATSAPDSHNSPLHF. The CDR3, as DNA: TGTGCCACCAGTGCCCCGGACAGTCATAATTCACCCCTCCACTTT.

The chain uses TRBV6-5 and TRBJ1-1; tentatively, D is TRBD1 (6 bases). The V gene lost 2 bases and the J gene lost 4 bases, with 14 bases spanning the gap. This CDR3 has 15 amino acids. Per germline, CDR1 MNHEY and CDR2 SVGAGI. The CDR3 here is CASSYLQGRVTEAFF. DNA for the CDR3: TGTGCCAGCAGTTACCTACAGGGACGTGTCACTGAAGCTTTCTTT.

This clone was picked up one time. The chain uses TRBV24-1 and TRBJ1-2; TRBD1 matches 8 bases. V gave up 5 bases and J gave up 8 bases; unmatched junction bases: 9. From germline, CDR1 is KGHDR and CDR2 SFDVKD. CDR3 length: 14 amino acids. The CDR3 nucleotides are TGTGCCACCAGTGGAAACGACAGGGGCCACGGCTACACCTTC. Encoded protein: CATSGNDRGHGYTF.

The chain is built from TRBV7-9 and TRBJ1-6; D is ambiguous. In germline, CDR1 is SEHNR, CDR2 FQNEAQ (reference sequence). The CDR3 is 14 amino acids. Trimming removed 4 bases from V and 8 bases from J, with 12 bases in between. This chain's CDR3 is CASSSGIHDSPLHF. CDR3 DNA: TGTGCCAGCAGCTCCGGGATCCACGATTCACCCCTCCACTTT.

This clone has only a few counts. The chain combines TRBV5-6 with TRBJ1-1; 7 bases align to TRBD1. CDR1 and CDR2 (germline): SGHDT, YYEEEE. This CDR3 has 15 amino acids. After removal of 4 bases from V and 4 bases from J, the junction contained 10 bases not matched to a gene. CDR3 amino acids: CASSARMTGITEAFF. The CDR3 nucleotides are TGTGCCAGCAGCGCACGAATGACAGGGATCACTGAAGCTTTCTTT.

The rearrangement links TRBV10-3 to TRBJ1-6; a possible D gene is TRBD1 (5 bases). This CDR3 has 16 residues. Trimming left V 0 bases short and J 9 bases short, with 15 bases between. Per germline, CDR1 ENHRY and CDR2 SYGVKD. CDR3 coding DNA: TGTGCCATCAGTGAGTCGAGGCTCCAGGGTGGTTCACCCCTCCACTTT. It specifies CAISESRLQGGSPLHF.

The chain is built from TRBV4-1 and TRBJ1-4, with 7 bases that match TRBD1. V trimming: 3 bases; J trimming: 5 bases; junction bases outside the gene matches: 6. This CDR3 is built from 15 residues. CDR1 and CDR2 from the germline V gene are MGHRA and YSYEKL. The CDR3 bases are TGCGCCAGCAGCCAGACGACAGGGCCCAATGAAAAACTGTTTTTT. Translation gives CASSQTTGPNEKLFF.

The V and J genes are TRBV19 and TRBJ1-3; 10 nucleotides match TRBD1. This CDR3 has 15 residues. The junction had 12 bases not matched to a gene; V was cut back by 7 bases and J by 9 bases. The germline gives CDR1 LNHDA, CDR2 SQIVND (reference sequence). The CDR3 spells CASTSTGGRNPTIYF. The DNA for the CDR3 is TGTGCCAGTACTTCGACAGGGGGCCGAAACCCCACCATATATTTT.

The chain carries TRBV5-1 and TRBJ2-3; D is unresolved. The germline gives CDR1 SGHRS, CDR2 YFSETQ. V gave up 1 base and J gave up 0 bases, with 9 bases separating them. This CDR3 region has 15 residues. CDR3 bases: TGCGCCAGCAGCTTGACAAACCCTAGCACAGATACGCAGTATTTT. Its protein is CASSLTNPSTDTQYF.

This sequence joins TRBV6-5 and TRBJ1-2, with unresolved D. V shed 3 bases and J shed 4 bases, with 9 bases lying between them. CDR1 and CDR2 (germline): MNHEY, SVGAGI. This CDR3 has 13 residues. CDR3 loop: CASSYGRVYGYTF. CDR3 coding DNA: TGTGCCAGCAGTTATGGCCGGGTCTATGGCTACACCTTC.